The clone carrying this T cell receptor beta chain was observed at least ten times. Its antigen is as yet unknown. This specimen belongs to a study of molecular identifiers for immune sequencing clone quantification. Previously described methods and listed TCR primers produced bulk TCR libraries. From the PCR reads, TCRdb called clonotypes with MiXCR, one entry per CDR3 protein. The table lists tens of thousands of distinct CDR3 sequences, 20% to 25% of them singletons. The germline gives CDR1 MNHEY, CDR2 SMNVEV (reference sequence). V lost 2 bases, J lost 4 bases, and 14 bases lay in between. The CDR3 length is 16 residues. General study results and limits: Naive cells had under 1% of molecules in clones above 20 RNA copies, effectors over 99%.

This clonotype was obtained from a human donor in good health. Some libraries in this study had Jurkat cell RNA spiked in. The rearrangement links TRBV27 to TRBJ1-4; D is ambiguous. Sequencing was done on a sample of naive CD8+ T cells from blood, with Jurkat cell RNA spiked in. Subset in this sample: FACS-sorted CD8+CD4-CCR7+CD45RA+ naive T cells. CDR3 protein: CASSLKGWNSNEKLFF. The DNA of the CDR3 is TGTGCCAGCAGTTTAAAAGGTTGGAATAGTAATGAAAAACTGTTTTTT.